At least ten counts were recorded for the clone carrying this TCR beta chain. This sample stems from a study of regulatory T cells in long-lasting Graves disease. For TCR beta, libraries came from iRepertoire HTBI primers and Arm-PCR of CDR3 regions. TCRdb reprocessed the multiplex PCR reads via MiXCR and lists one record per CDR3 protein. The sample shows 520,000 or so distinct CDR3 sequences, around 12% of them seen only once. The CDR3 spans 16 residues. Germline CDR1 is SGHRS and CDR2 is YFSETQ. V gave up 0 bases and J gave up 7 bases; unmatched junction bases: 12. Documented time point: newly diagnosed GD, antithyroid drugs for less than 3 months. Extracted RNA from PBMCs served as the source of the TCR library. These data are also associated with another study on T cells in Graves' hyperthyroidism and ophthalmopathy.

Sequencing was performed on peripheral blood mononuclear cells (PBMCs), taken at new diagnosis, from a patient treated with antithyroid drugs. The V gene is TRBV5-1, the J gene TRBJ2-7, with TRBD1 matching over 8 bases. This TCR came from a young woman with Graves disease. The CDR3 here is CASSLEVGQGAWEQYF. CDR3 bases: TGCGCCAGCAGCTTGGAGGTCGGTCAGGGGGCATGGGAGCAGTACTTC.